This T cell receptor beta chain came from a study of CD8 T cells in ankylosing spondylitis. Via MiXCR, TCRdb re-called the 5' RACE reads, giving one row per CDR3 protein. The repertoire holds roughly 130,000 distinct CDR3 sequences, with roughly 7.3% as singletons. V was cut by 6 bases and J by 0 bases, with 9 bases left in between. This CDR3 comprises 14 residues. Germline values: CDR1 SEHNR, CDR2 FQNEAQ (reference sequence). The table lists this clonotype with many counts. This chain links TRBV7-9 with TRBJ2-1; D uncertain. The source material was blood, either unsorted or a sorted T cell fraction (not recorded which). The sequence derives from a male donor with ankylosing spondylitis or in good health (not recorded which). This CDR3 reads CASSPWGSYNEQFF. In nucleotides, the CDR3 is TGTGCCAGCAGTCCGTGGGGCTCCTACAATGAGCAGTTCTTC.